These T cell receptor beta chains were read from a single sample in a study of cytotoxic CD8 clonotypes in ibrutinib-treated CLL. Profiling relied on immunoSEQ multiplex PCR, and the TCRdb table lists in-frame clones only, not all of them. The top ten clones hold about a tenth of a sample with about 140,000 clones, 91% of them seen once. This specimen consisted of PBMCs, obtained after 12 months of ibrutinib treatment. The receptors were sampled from a human donor with chronic lymphocytic leukemia. The CDR3 runs from the conserved cysteine through the conserved F or W. A row's size may be missing; if present it is once, few, many or a size class.

TRBJ1-5,once,TRBV28,CASSSGEPQHF
TRBJ1-3,NA,TRBV30,CAWKGLGNTIYF
TRBJ1-1,NA,TRBV18,CASSPVDGGDSFF
TRBJ1-2,NA,TRBV28,CASNGPNYGYTF
TRBJ2-2,NA,TRBV29-1,CSVVRRDPGDENTGELFF
TRBJ1-5,once,TRBV5-8,CASSLLLRTGGSGQPQHF
TRBJ2-4,NA,TRBV27,CASRRMDLQNIQYF
TRBJ2-7,NA,TRBV10-3,CAIRRDGTLSGQYF
TRBJ2-2,NA,TRBV9,CASSPAQTGELFF
TRBJ2-7,NA,TRBV25-1,CASSDHRDPYEQYF
TRBJ1-2,NA,TRBV7-2,CASSRRAEQANYGYTF
TRBJ1-1,NA,TRBV28,CASSLTAPTEAFF
TRBJ1-1,NA,TRBV5-1,CASSLAGRDTEAFF
TRBJ2-7,NA,TRBV29-1,CSGVGSPTYEQYF
TRBJ2-1,few,TRBV2,CASSEFRGLETGEQFF
TRBJ2-3,once,TRBV25-1,CASSNGGEDTQYF
TRBJ1-5,NA,TRBV7-2,CASSGTGVQNQPQHF
TRBJ2-6,NA,TRBV28,CASSFITGVAGSGANVLTF
TRBJ1-2,NA,TRBV18,CASSLDGGLNYGYTF
TRBJ1-1,NA,TRBV27,CASSLAQGTEAFF
TRBJ2-1,NA,TRBV29-1,CSVEVGLAGVGIKDEQFF
TRBJ2-2,few,TRBV19,CASSISASNTGELFF
TRBJ2-7,NA,TRBV2,CASTGHISYEQYF
TRBJ1-2,NA,TRBV14,CASSQGNSNGYTF
TRBJ1-5,NA,TRBV19,CASSITRTGGDQPQHF
TRBJ2-3,NA,TRBV14,CASSQIGTSGRSTDTQYF